Following are 6 T cell receptor beta chains from one sample sequenced in a study of cytomegalovirus exposure and HLA in healthy donors. The PCR had 60 Vbeta and 13 Jbeta primers. TCRdb's table, derived via immunoSEQ multiplex PCR, lists solely in-frame clones and lacks some. The sample contains about 130,000 clones, over 70% of which appear only once. Sequencing used PBMCs. These receptors all stem from a man aged 25-40 years in good health and CMV-seronegative.

Details on this clone: The same CDR3 is also encoded by other DNA sequences in this sample. CDR3 region: CASSVSGSSYNEQFF. DNA of the CDR3: TGTGCCAGCAGCGTAAGCGGGAGTTCATACAATGAGCAGTTCTTC. The chain carries TRBV9 and TRBJ2-1, with TRBD2 matching 8 bases. V lost 1 base and J lost 4; bases outside the gene matches: 4. This CDR3 has 15 amino acids. Germline V gives CDR1 SGDLS, CDR2 YYNGEE.

The chain couples TRBV5-1 to TRBJ2-1; a weak D match, TRBD1 (5 bases). This CDR3 has 15 amino acids. The V and J ends lost 0 bases and 4 bases respectively, with 11 bases between them. Germline CDR1 reads SGHRS; CDR2 reads YFSETQ. CDR3 protein: CASSLDGHYYNEQFF. In DNA, the CDR3 is TGCGCCAGCAGCTTGGATGGACATTATTACAATGAGCAGTTCTTC.

For this clone: It is unclear where the CDR3 begins or ends on the DNA, so no DNA is shown, and the CDR3 is as TCRdb lists it. The rearrangement links TRBV7-6 to TRBJ1-5. Germline lookup yields CDR1 SGHVS and CDR2 FNYEAQ. The CDR3 is 12 amino acids in total, end residues counted. CDR3 sequence reads: CASSFAGGTVIF.

The chain employs TRBV18 and TRBJ2-1, with 9 bases identical to TRBD2. CDR3 size: 14 residues. Trimming cost V 5 bases and J 7 bases; bases outside gene matches: 6. The germline V gene encodes CDR1 KGHSH and CDR2 LQKENI. The CDR3 region has the DNA TGTGCCAGCTCAGAATTAGCGGGAGTGAATGAGCAGTTCTTC. It encodes CASSELAGVNEQFF. Based on the CDR3 plus reference TRBV18 and TRBJ2-1, the full variable domain is NAGVMQNPRHLVRRRGQEARLRCSPMKGHSHVYWYRQLPEEGLKFMVYLQKENIIDESGMPKERFSAEFPKEGPSILRIQQVVRGDSAAYFCASSELAGVNEQFFGPGTRLTVL.

This chain connects TRBV29-1 to TRBJ2-1; D is perhaps TRBD1 (6 bases). The CDR3 runs to 14 residues. V dropped 6 bases and J dropped 8 bases, with 20 bases sitting between them. Germline V gene lookup returns CDR1 SQVTM and CDR2 ANQGSEA. The CDR3 here is CSVREQGNNDEQFF. CDR3 nucleotide sequence: TGCAGCGTCCGGGAACAGGGAAATAATGATGAGCAGTTCTTC.

This clone was observed a handful of times. The same CDR3 can be traced to other DNA sequences in this sample. This rearrangement joins TRBV7-2 to TRBJ2-2; D ambiguous. Germline V gives CDR1 SGHTA, CDR2 FQGNSA. This CDR3 is built from 11 residues. Trimming cost V 2 bases and J 8 bases, with 3 bases left between them. This chain's CDR3 is CASSLPGELFF. The DNA for the CDR3 is TGTGCCAGCAGCTTACCTGGGGAGCTGTTTTTT.